There are a few counts of the clone carrying this T cell receptor beta chain. Antigen: not known. These data originate in a study of T cells in narcolepsy. Turning to the study itself: Healthy controls were enrolled alongside patients with narcolepsy type 1 or type 2. Findings and caveats of the study: Blood of same and different patients, but not healthy controls, reportedly held recurring autoreactive clonotypes.

The CDR3 is made up of 14 amino acids. Germline V gives CDR1 SEHNR, CDR2 FQNEAQ (reference sequence). V was trimmed by 5 bases and J by 4 bases, leaving 11 bases between them. Sequenced by immunoSEQ multiplex PCR; TCRdb stores in-frame clones only, minus some. The table lists roughly 24,000 clones, roughly 80% of them singletons. The sequenced sample consisted of memory (CD45RA-) CD4+ T cells from blood. This sequence originates from a human donor in good health. The genes are TRBV7-9 and TRBJ1-4; the D gene is possibly TRBD1 (5 bases). The CDR3 is CASSRRDLNEKLFF. The DNA of the CDR3 is TGTGCCAGCAGCCGCCGGGACCTTAATGAAAAACTGTTTTTT. The variable domain in full, completed from reference TRBV7-9 and TRBJ1-4, reads DTGVSQNPRHKITKRGQNVTFRCDPISEHNRLYWYRQTLGQGPEFLTYFQNEAQLEKSRLLSDRFSAERPKGSFSTLEIQRTEQGDSAMYLCASSRRDLNEKLFFGSGTQLSVL.